This T cell receptor (beta chain) originates from a study of blood T cell repertoires in COVID-19. Authors' analysis steps: Scientists estimated how many nucleated cells there were by amplifying reference gene primers. Sequencing used immunoSEQ multiplex PCR; TCRdb keeps in-frame clones, though not all of them. V, J and clone size were drawn from that table, and D and trimming were deduced from the DNA. The data hold 85,000 to 130,000 clones, with about 87% observed a single time. The V gene's germline CDR1 is KGHDR and CDR2 SFDVKD. The V gene lost 9 bases and the J gene lost 5 bases, with 9 bases spanning the gap. This CDR3 is built from 11 residues.

The clonotype was recovered from a man aged 50-60 years with acute or convalescent COVID-19. V is TRBV24-1 and J is TRBJ1-2; no reliable D call. Sequencing used peripheral blood. The CDR3 DNA follows: TGTGCCACCCCCCGAGGGTATGGCTACACCTTC. It translates to CATPRGYGYTF.